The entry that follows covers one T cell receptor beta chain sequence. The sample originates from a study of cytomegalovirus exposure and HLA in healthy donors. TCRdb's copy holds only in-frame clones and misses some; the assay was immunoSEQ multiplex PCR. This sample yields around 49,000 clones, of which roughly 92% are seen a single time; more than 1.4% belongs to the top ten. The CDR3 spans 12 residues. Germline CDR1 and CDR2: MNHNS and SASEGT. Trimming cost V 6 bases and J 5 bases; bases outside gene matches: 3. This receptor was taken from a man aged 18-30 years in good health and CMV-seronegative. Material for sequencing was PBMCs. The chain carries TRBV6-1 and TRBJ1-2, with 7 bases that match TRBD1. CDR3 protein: CASSGTAYGYTF. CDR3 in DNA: TGTGCCAGCAGCGGGACAGCATATGGCTACACCTTC.